This T cell receptor (beta chain) was recorded in a study of T cells in Graves' hyperthyroidism and ophthalmopathy. This clonotype occurred many times. Those with hyperthyroidism were 18 to 65 years old, newly diagnosed, and ill for under 2 months. A 10 ml volume of fresh peripheral blood provided the PBMCs. Amplification of TCR beta CDR3 regions used RNA as the template. HTBI primers drove first-round RT-PCR of the TCR CDR3. TCRdb fed the multiplex PCR reads into MiXCR, producing one record per CDR3 protein. The profile shows fewer than 900,000 distinct CDR3 sequences, about 17% of them singletons. The clonotype was recovered from a young man with Graves' hyperthyroidism. The material sequenced was blood.

This chain's CDR3 is CSAMMSAWNTEAFF. The CDR3 DNA follows: TGCAGTGCTATGATGTCGGCATGGAACACTGAAGCTTTCTTT. The chain recombines TRBV20-1 with TRBJ1-1; D is ambiguous. The length of the CDR3 is 14 residues. CDR1 is DFQATT, CDR2 SNEGSKA, per germline (reference sequence). V was shortened by 4 bases and J by 1 base, with 13 bases between the two germline ends.